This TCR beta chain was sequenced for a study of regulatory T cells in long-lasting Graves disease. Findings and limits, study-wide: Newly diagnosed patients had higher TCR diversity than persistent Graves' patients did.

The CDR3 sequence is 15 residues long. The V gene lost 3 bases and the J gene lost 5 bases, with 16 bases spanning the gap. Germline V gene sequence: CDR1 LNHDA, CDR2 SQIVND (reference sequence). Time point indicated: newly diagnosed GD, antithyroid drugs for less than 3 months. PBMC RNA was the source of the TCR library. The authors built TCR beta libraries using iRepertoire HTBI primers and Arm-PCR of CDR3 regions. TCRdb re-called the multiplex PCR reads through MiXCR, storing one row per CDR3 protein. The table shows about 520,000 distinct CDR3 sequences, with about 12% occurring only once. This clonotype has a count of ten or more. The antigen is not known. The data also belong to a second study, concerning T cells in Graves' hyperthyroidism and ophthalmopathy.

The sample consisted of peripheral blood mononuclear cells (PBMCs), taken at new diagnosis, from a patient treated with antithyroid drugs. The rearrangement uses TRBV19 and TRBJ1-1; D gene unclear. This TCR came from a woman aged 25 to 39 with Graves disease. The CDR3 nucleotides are TGTGCCAGTAGTATCGTCCTTGGTGGTACAACTGAAGCTTTCTTT. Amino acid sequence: CASSIVLGGTTEAFF.